These 9 T cell receptor beta chains were all obtained from the same sample, sequenced in a study of tissue T cells after allogeneic stem cell transplantation. Method: immunoSEQ multiplex PCR; TCRdb's copy keeps in-frame clones and lacks some. The data show about 12,000 clones, approximately 70% seen once. The sample in question was tissue from the right colon, obtained at autopsy. The receptors were gathered from a woman aged 18 to 55 with breast cancer.

This chain links TRBV30 with TRBJ2-2; 7 nucleotides agree with TRBD2. The CDR3 is made up of 12 amino acids. Germline assignment: CDR1 GTSNPN and CDR2 SVGIG (reference sequence). J lost 6 bases, V lost 5 bases, and 3 bases had no gene match. For the CDR3, the DNA is TGTGCCTGGTTGGGGGGGGCCGGGGAGCTGTTTTTT. This encodes CAWLGGAGELFF.

The rearrangement joins TRBV30 to TRBJ1-2; D is possibly TRBD1 (6 bases). V was shortened by 4 bases and J by 6 bases, with 12 bases between the two germline ends. This CDR3 contains 12 residues. The V gene's germline CDR1 is GTSNPN and CDR2 SVGIG (reference sequence). The CDR3, as DNA: TGTGCCTGGACTCCGGGGGGGCATGGCTACACCTTC. Translation gives CAWTPGGHGYTF. Together with reference TRBV30 and TRBJ1-2, the CDR3 gives the full variable domain: SQTIHQWPATLVQPVGSPLSLECTVEGTSNPNLYWYRQAAGRGLQLLFYSVGIGQISSEVPQNLSASRPQDRQFILSSKKLLLSDSGFYLCAWTPGGHGYTFGSGTRLTVV.

This clone was observed a few times. The gene calls are TRBV27 and TRBJ2-5; weak D call: TRBD2 (7 bases). The V end was cut by 1 base, the J end by 5 bases, with 14 bases between. CDR3 length equals 15 residues. Per germline, CDR1 MNHEY and CDR2 SMNVEV (reference sequence). CDR3: CASSLLGGARETQYF. The CDR3 DNA sequence: TGTGCCAGCAGTTTATTAGGGGGGGCGAGGGAGACCCAGTACTTC.

V gene TRBV19 combines with J gene TRBJ2-1; no clear D. This CDR3 has 11 amino acids. The germline gives CDR1 LNHDA, CDR2 SQIVND (reference sequence). Trimming shortened V by 3 bases and J by 7 bases, and 4 bases separated the two germline ends. CDR3 amino acids: CASSMGNEQFF. The CDR3 coding sequence is TGTGCCAGTAGTATGGGGAATGAGCAGTTCTTC.

The rearrangement links TRBV4-3 to TRBJ2-5; 8 bases agree with TRBD2. From germline, CDR1 is LGHNA and CDR2 YSLEER. The ends lost 4 bases at V and 5 bases at J; junction bases unmatched: 12. This CDR3 region has 16 residues. CDR3 sequence (DNA): TGCGCCAGCAGCCTAGAAAGGGCGGGGGGCCGGGAGACCCAGTACTTC. Protein product: CASSLERAGGRETQYF.

The chain recombines TRBV23-1 with TRBJ2-7; maybe TRBD2 (5 bases). TRBV23-1 is treated as an ORF (open reading frame) with a function not yet certain. The CDR3 loop spans 14 amino acids. V lost 4 bases, J lost 6 bases, and 16 bases lay in between. CDR3 in amino acids: CASSRESLRVEQYF. Written as DNA, the CDR3 is TGCGCCAGCAGTCGGGAGTCCCTGAGGGTCGAGCAGTACTTC.

The chain is built from TRBV4-2 and TRBJ2-5, with 7 bases identical to TRBD2. The length of the CDR3 is 15 residues. In germline, CDR1 is LGHNA, CDR2 YNFKEQ. Trimming at V came to 3 bases and at J to 0 bases, leaving 4 bases not matched to a gene. In DNA form, the CDR3 reads TGTGCCAGCAGCCAGGCACTAGCGAACCAAGAGACCCAGTACTTC. Translated: CASSQALANQETQYF.

The V and J genes are TRBV19 and TRBJ1-1; D remains unclear. Germline values: CDR1 LNHDA, CDR2 SQIVND (reference sequence). The CDR3 length is 13 residues. V lost 4 bases and J lost 0, with 6 bases in between. The DNA for the CDR3 is TGTGCCAGTAGTAACACCTTGAACACTGAAGCTTTCTTT. Its protein is CASSNTLNTEAFF.

This clone was observed a handful of times. The chain links TRBV7-2 to TRBJ1-3; D is possibly TRBD1 (5 bases). CDR1 and CDR2 from the germline V gene are SGHTA and FQGNSA. V was pared by 1 base and J by 2 bases, with 6 bases between. The CDR3 length is 14 residues. The CDR3 DNA reads TGTGCCAGCAGCTTAGGGGGGGCTGGAAACACCATATATTTT. It is translated as CASSLGGAGNTIYF.